This T cell receptor beta chain was retrieved from a study of early T cells in non-severe SARS-CoV-2 infection. Study in general: Unsorted whole blood bulk RNA was sequenced, with unpaired chains.

Unique molecular identifiers were added to individual cDNA molecules. Via MiXCR, TCRdb re-called the 5' RACE reads, giving one row per CDR3 protein. This sample has about 35,000 distinct CDR3 sequences, with about 7.4% found just once. Germline-derived CDR1 and CDR2 are DFQATT and SNEGSKA (reference sequence). The CDR3 has 13 amino acids. Trimming took 2 bases from V and 4 from J; bases not matched to a gene: 4. Points from the study as a whole: In VDJdb matching, anti-spike CD8 responses were favored while private and CD4 specificities went missing.

In this sample, this clonotype turned up a few times. Its cognate antigen is unknown. The source of this sequence is an adult who was a healthcare worker with PCR-confirmed SARS-CoV-2 infection or an uninfected control (not recorded which). Sequences were derived from whole blood, sampled at baseline. The chain combines TRBV20-1 with TRBJ2-7, with TRBD1 matching over 8 bases. DNA of the CDR3: TGCAGTGCTAGACATACAGGGGGATACGAGCAGTACTTC. The encoded protein is CSARHTGGYEQYF.